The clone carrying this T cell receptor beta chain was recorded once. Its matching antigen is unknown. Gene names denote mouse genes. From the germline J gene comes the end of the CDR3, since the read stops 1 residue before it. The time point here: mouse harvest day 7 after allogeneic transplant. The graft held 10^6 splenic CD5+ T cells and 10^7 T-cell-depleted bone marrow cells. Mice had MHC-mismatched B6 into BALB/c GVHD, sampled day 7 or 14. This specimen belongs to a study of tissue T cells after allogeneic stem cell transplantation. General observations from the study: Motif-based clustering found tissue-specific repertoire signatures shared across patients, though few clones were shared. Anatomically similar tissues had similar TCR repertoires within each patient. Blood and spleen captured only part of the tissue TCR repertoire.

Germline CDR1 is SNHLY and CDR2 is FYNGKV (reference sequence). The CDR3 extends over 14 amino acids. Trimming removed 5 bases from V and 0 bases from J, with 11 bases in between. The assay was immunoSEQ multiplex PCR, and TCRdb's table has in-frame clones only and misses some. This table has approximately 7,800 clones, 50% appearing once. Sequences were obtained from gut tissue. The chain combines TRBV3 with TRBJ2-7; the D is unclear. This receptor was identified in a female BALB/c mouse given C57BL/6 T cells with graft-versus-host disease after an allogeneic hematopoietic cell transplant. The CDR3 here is CASSLRVNSYEQYF. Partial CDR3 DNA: TGTGCCAGCAGCCTCCGGGTTAACTCCTATGAACAGTAC.